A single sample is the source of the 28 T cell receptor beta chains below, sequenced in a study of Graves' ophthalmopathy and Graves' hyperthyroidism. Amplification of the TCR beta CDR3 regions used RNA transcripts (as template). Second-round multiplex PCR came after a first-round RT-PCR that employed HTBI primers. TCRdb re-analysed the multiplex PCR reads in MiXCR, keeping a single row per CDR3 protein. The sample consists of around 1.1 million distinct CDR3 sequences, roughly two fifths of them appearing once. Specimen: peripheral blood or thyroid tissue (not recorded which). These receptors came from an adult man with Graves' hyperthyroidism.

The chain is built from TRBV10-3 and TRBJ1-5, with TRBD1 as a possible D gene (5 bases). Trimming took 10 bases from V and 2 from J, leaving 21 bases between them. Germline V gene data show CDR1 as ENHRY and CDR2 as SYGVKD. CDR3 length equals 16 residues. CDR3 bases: TGTGCCAGCAGGACGGGGACGAATCGTCGCAATCAGCCCCAGCATTTT. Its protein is CASRTGTNRRNQPQHF.

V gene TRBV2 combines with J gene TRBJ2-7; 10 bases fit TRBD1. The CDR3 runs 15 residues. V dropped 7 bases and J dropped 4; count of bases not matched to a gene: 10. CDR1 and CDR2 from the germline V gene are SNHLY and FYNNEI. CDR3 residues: CASILRDRGLYEQYF. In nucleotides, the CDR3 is TGTGCCAGCATATTACGGGACAGGGGACTTTACGAGCAGTACTTC.

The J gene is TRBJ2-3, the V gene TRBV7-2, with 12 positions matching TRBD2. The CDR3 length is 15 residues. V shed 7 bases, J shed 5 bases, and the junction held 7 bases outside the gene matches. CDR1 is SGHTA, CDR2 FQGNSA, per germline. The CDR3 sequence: CASNPSGRAEDTQYF. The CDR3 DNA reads TGTGCCAGCAACCCTAGCGGGAGGGCCGAAGATACGCAGTATTTT. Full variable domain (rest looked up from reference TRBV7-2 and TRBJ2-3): GAGVSQSPSNKVTEKGKDVELRCDPISGHTALYWYRQSLGQGLEFLIYFQGNSAPDKSGLPSDRFSAERTGGSVSTLTIQRTQQEDSAVYLCASNPSGRAEDTQYFGPGTRLTVL.

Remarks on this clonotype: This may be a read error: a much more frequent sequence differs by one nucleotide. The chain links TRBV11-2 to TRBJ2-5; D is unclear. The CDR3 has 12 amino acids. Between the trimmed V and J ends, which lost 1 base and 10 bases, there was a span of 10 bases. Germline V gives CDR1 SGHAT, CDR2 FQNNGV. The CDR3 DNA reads TGTGCCAGCAGCTTAGGCAGCAGCGTCCAGTACTTC. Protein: CASSLGSSVQYF.

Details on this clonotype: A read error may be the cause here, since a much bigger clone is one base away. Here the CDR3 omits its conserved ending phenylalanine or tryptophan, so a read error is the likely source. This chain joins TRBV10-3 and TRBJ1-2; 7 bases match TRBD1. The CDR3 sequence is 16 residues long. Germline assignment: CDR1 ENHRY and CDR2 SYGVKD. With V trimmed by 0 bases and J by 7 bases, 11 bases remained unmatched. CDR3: CAISESYSGTVLGYTS. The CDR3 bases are TGTGCCATCAGTGAGTCGTATTCCGGGACAGTTCTTGGCTACACCTCC.

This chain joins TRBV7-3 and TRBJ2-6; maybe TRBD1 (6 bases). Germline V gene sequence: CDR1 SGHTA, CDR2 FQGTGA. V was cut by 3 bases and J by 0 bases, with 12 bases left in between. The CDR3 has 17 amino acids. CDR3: CASSLFVGGSGANVLTF. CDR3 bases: TGTGCCAGCAGCTTGTTTGTAGGGGGCTCTGGGGCCAACGTCCTGACTTTC.

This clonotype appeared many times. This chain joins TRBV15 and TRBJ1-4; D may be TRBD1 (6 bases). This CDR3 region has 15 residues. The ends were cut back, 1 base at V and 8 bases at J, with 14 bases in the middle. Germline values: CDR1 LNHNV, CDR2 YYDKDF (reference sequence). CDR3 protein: CATSRAGGSWEKLFF. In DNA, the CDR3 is TGTGCCACCAGCAGAGCGGGGGGCTCTTGGGAAAAACTGTTTTTT.

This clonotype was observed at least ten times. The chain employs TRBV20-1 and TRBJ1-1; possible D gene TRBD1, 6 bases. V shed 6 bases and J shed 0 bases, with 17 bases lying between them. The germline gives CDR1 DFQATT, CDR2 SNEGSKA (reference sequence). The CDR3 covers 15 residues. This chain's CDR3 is CSATTGQEMNTEAFF. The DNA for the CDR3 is TGCAGTGCGACCACAGGGCAGGAGATGAACACTGAAGCTTTCTTT.

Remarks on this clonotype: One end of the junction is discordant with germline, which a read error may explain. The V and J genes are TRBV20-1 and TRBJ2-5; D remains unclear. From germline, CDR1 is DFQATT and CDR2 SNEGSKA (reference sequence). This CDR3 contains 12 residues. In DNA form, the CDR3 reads TGCAGTGCTGGCCAGAACCAAGGGACCCAGTACTTC. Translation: CSAGQNQGTQYF.

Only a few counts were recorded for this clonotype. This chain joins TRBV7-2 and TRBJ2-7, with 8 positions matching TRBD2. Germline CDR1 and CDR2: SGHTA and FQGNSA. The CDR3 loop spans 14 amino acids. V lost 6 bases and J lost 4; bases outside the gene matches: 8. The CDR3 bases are TGTGCCAGCAGGAAAACGGGGGGGCTTTACGAGCAGTACTTC. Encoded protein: CASRKTGGLYEQYF.

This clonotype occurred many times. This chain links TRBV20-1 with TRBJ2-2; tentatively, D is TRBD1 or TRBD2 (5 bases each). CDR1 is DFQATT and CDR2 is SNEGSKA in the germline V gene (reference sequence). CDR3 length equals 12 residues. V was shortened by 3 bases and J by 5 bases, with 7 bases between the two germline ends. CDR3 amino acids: CSASWGTGELFF. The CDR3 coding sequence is TGCAGTGCTAGTTGGGGGACCGGGGAGCTGTTTTTT.

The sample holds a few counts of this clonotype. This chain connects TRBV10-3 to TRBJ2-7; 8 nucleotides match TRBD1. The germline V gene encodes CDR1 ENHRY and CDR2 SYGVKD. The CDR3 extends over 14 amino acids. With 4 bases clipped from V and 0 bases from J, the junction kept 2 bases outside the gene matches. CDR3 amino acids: CAISGGQDSYEQYF. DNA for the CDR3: TGTGCCATCAGTGGGGGACAGGACTCCTACGAGCAGTACTTC.

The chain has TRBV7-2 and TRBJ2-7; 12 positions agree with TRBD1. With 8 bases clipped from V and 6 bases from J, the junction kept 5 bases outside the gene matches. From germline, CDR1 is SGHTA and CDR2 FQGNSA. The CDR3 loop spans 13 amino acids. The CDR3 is CASVPGQGAEQYF. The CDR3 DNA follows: TGTGCCAGCGTACCGGGACAGGGGGCCGAGCAGTACTTC.

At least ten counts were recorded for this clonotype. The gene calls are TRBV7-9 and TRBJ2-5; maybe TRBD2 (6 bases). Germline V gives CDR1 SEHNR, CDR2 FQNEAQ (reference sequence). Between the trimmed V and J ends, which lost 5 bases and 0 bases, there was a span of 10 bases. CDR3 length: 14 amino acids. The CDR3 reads CASSLRDYQETQYF. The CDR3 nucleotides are TGTGCCAGCAGCCTCCGGGACTACCAAGAGACCCAGTACTTC.

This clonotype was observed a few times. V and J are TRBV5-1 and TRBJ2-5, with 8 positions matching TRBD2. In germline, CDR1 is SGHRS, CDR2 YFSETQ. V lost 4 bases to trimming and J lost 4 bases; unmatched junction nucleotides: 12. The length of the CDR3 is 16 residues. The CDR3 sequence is CASSPQEREWGETQYF. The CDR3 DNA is TGCGCCAGCAGCCCACAGGAGCGGGAGTGGGGAGAGACCCAGTACTTC.

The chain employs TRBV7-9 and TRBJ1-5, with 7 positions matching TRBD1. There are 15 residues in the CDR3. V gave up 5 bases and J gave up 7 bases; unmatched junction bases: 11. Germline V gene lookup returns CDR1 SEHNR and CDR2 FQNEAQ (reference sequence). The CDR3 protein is CASSLYRGVNQPQHF. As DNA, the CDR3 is TGTGCCAGCAGCCTTTACAGGGGTGTGAACCAGCCCCAGCATTTT.

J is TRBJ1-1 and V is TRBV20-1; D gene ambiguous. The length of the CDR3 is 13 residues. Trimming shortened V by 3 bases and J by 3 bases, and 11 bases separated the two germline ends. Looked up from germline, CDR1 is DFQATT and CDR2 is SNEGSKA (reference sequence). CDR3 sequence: CSASGLDYTEAFF. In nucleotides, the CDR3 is TGCAGTGCTAGTGGTTTGGACTACACTGAAGCTTTCTTT.

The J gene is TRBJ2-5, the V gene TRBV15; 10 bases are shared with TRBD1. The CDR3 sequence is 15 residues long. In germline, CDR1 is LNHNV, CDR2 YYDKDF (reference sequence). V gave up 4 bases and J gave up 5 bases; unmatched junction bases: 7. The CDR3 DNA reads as TGTGCCACCAGCACCGGGACAGGGGATCTGGAGACCCAGTACTTC. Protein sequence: CATSTGTGDLETQYF.

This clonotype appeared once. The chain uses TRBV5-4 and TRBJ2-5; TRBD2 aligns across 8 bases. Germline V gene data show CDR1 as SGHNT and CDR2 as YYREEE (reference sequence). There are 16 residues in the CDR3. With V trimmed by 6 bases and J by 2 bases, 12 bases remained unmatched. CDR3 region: CASTTDLAGVQETQYF. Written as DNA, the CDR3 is TGTGCCAGCACCACAGATCTAGCGGGCGTACAAGAGACCCAGTACTTC.

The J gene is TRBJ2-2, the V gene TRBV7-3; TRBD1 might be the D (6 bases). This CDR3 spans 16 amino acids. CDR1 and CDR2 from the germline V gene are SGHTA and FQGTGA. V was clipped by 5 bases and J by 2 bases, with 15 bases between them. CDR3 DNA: TGTGCCAGCAGCCCGCCGGGACACGATAACACCGGGGAGCTGTTTTTT. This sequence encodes CASSPPGHDNTGELFF.

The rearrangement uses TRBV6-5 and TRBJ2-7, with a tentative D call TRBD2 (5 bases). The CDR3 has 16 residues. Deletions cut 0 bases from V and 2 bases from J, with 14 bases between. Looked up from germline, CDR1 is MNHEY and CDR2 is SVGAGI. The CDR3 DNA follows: TGTGCCAGCAGTTACTCGAGGGCTGGAGGCACCTACGAGCAGTACTTC. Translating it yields CASSYSRAGGTYEQYF.

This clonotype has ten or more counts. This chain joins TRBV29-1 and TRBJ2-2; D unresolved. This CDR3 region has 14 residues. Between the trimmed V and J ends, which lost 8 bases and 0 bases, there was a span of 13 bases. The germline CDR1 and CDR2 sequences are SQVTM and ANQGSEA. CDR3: CSYQDRPNTGELFF. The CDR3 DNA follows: TGCAGCTATCAGGACCGACCGAACACCGGGGAGCTGTTTTTT.

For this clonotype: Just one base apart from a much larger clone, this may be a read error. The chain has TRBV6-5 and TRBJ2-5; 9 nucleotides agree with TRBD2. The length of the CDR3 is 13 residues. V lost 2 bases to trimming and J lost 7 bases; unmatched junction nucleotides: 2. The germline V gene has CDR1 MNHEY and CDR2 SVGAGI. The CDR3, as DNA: TGTGCCAGCAGTTACGCGGGAGGGGGGACCCAGTACTTC. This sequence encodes CASSYAGGGTQYF.

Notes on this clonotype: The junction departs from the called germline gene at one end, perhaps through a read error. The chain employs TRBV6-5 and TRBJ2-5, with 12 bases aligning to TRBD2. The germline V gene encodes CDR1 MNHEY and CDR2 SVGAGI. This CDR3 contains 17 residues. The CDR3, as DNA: TGTGCCAGCAGTGAACCGTGGACTAGCGGGGCCCAACAGACCCAGTACTTC. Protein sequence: CASSEPWTSGAQQTQYF.

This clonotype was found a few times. CDR3 sequence: CASWPLDGGAGQETQYF. CDR3 coding DNA: TGTGCCAGCTGGCCACTGGACGGGGGAGCGGGACAAGAGACCCAGTACTTC. This sequence joins TRBV12-3 or TRBV12-4 and TRBJ2-5, with 7 bases lining up with TRBD2. The CDR3 is made up of 17 amino acids. V shed 8 bases and J 2 bases; nucleotides not matched to a gene: 17.

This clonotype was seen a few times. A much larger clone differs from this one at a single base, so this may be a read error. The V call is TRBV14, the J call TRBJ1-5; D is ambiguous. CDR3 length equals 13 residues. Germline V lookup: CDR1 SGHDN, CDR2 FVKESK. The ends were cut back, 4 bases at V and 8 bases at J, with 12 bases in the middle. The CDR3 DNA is TGTGCCAGCAGCCCGACGGCACGGGAGCCCCAGCATTTT. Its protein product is CASSPTAREPQHF.

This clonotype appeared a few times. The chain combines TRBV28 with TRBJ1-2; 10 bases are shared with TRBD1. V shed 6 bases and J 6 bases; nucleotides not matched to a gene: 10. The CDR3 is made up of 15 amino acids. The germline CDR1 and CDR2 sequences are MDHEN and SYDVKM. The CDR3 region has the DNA TGTGCCAGCAGGCCGACCGGGACAGGGGTCCATGGCTACACCTTC. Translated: CASRPTGTGVHGYTF.

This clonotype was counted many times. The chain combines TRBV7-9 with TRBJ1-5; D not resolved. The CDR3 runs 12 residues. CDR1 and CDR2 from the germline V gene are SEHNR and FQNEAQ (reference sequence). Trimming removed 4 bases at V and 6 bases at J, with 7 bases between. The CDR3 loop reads CASSSPFQPQHF. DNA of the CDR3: TGTGCCAGCAGCTCTCCGTTTCAGCCCCAGCATTTT. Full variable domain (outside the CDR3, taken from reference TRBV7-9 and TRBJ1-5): DTGVSQNPRHKITKRGQNVTFRCDPISEHNRLYWYRQTLGQGPEFLTYFQNEAQLEKSRLLSDRFSAERPKGSFSTLEIQRTEQGDSAMYLCASSSPFQPQHFGDGTRLSIL.